This TCR beta chain appears in the sequencing data of a study of T cell responses to AZD1222 COVID-19 vaccine. Overall study findings and caveats: Per reports, nearly half of all spike-specific TCRs target regions that are unmutated in variants.

Points on this clone: Antigen specificity is unknown.

Trimming took off 2 bases at V and 1 base at J, with 11 bases between the two ends. Germline V gene sequence: CDR1 SGDLS, CDR2 YYNGEE. This CDR3 is built from 15 residues. Produced via immunoSEQ multiplex PCR; TCRdb's table is partial and in-frame only. Its table records over 130,000 clones. What was sequenced was peripheral blood. This sequence originates from an adult in good health. This sequence joins TRBV9 and TRBJ2-3; unclear D gene. CDR3 nucleotide sequence: TGTGCCAGCAGCGTTGTACCCTCGGGCACAGATACGCAGTATTTT. Translating gives CASSVVPSGTDTQYF.